These T cell receptor beta chains were read from a single sample in a study of control samples from healthy donors and cancer patients. Clones were sequenced by immunoSEQ multiplex PCR, and TCRdb holds only the in-frame ones, with some missing. The sample records some 22,000 clones, around four fifths being singletons. What was sequenced was PBMCs. The receptor source for this set is a man between 60 and 75 years old with colorectal cancer. CDR3s include the opening cysteine and the closing phenylalanine or tryptophan. Fields, in order: J gene, D gene, clone size, V gene, CDR3 protein, CDR3 DNA. The D gene is left open where the match is weak. Clone sizes are given selectively: once, few, many, or a class where the clone is expanded.

TRBJ1-2,.,.,TRBV11-3,CASSLDPGQNYGYTF,TGTGCCAGCAGCTTAGATCCAGGACAGAACTATGGCTACACCTTC
TRBJ2-5,TRBD1,.,TRBV5-1,CASSPGTGQETQYF,TGCGCCAGCAGCCCCGGGACAGGCCAAGAGACCCAGTACTTC
TRBJ1-3,TRBD1,once,TRBV5-4,CASSLDRGVSGNTIYF,TGTGCCAGCAGCTTGGACAGGGGCGTCTCTGGAAACACCATATATTTT
TRBJ1-2,.,.,TRBV14,CASSLRGRENYGYTF,TGTGCCAGCAGCCTACGGGGCAGGGAAAACTATGGCTACACCTTC
TRBJ2-3,TRBD2,.,TRBV9,CASSVGASGGLTDTQYF,TGTGCCAGCAGCGTAGGGGCTAGCGGGGGCCTCACAGATACGCAGTATTTT
TRBJ2-5,.,.,TRBV24-1,CATSEAPQETQYF,TGTGCCACCAGTGAAGCTCCACAAGAGACCCAGTACTTC
TRBJ2-1,.,.,TRBV25-1,CASSVFQTAEQFF,TGTGCCAGCAGTGTCTTCCAAACGGCGGAGCAGTTCTTC
TRBJ2-5,TRBD1,.,TRBV7-2,CASNDREETQYF,TGTGCCAGCAACGACAGGGAGGAGACCCAGTACTTC
TRBJ2-3,TRBD2,.,TRBV5-4,CASSLGRGGQTDTQYF,TGTGCCAGCAGCTTGGGGCGGGGGGGCCAGACAGATACGCAGTATTTT
TRBJ1-1,.,.,TRBV9,CASSVVYGNTEAFF,TGTGCCAGCAGCGTAGTTTACGGGAACACTGAAGCTTTCTTT
TRBJ1-2,TRBD1,few,TRBV5-4,CASSSGDRGYYGYTF,TGTGCCAGCAGCTCGGGGGACAGGGGGTACTATGGCTACACCTTC
TRBJ1-1,.,.,TRBV19,CASSIVAQVNTEAFF,TGTGCCAGTAGTATAGTAGCTCAGGTGAACACTGAAGCTTTCTTT
TRBJ2-1,TRBD1,.,TRBV24-1,CATSDYATGSNEQFF,TGTGCCACCAGTGATTATGCGACAGGGAGCAATGAGCAGTTCTTC
TRBJ1-1,.,.,TRBV5-1,CASSPLNPGQNTEAFF,TGCGCCAGCAGCCCTCTTAACCCGGGACAGAACACTGAAGCTTTCTTT
TRBJ1-2,TRBD1,.,TRBV18,CASSPTTDRGEGYTF,TGTGCCAGCTCACCAACAACGGACAGGGGAGAGGGCTACACCTTC
TRBJ2-5,.,.,TRBV7-8,CASSLAGNQETQYF,TGTGCCAGCAGCTTAGCGGGTAACCAAGAGACCCAGTACTTC
TRBJ1-6,TRBD1,.,TRBV5-1,CASSFTGVPNSPLHF,TGCGCCAGCAGCTTTACAGGGGTTCCCAATTCACCCCTCCACTTT
TRBJ1-4,.,.,TRBV30,CAWSVGLGFGEKLFF,TGTGCCTGGAGTGTTGGGTTAGGGTTTGGTGAAAAACTGTTTTTT
TRBJ1-2,TRBD1,.,TRBV5-1,CASSSDRGLNFPNYGYTF,TGCGCCAGCAGCTCCGACAGGGGTCTGAATTTCCCCAACTATGGCTACACCTTC
TRBJ2-1,.,.,TRBV9,CASSVGFRNEQFF,TGTGCCAGCAGCGTAGGGTTTCGCAATGAGCAGTTCTTC
TRBJ2-7,.,.,TRBV6-5,CASSQSVSYEQYF,TGTGCCAGCAGCCAGTCAGTCTCCTACGAGCAGTACTTC
TRBJ2-2,.,.,TRBV18,CASSPLWHPTGELFF,.
TRBJ2-1,TRBD2,.,TRBV5-3,CARSLAYSGGGSYNEQFF,TGTGCCAGAAGCCTCGCCTATAGCGGGGGGGGCTCCTACAATGAGCAGTTCTTC
TRBJ2-1,.,few,TRBV5-8,CASISVQGVRDEQFF,TGTGCCAGCATCTCTGTCCAGGGAGTTAGGGATGAGCAGTTCTTC
TRBJ2-1,.,once,TRBV7-2,CASSLSYNEQFF,TGTGCCAGCAGCCTATCTTACAATGAGCAGTTCTTC
TRBJ2-3,.,once,TRBV4-2,CASSPHAPGSTDTQYF,TGTGCCAGCAGCCCGCATGCTCCCGGGAGCACAGATACGCAGTATTTT
TRBJ2-6,.,.,TRBV7-9,CASTPQGTSGANVLTF,TGTGCCAGCACACCACAAGGAACTTCTGGGGCCAACGTCCTGACTTTC
TRBJ2-7,TRBD1,.,TRBV6-6,CASCRDRGLEEQYF,TGTGCCAGTTGCCGGGACAGGGGGTTAGAAGAGCAGTACTTC